This T cell receptor beta chain originates from a study of T cells in Graves' hyperthyroidism and ophthalmopathy (dated by TCRdb to the late 2010s). Looking at the study overall: Peripheral blood was collected at initial diagnosis, before any treatment. Once sampling was done, hyperthyroidism patients were given methimazole at a starting dose of 30 mg daily, whereas ophthalmopathy patients were given high-dose intravenous methylprednisolone. The paper reports TCR Vbeta CDR3 sequencing of about 140 peripheral blood samples: some 44 ophthalmopathy, 70 to 85 hyperthyroidism and approximately 17 progressor patients. The approximately 100 discovery patients were randomly divided into training and test sets at a 7:3 ratio. An independent validation cohort of about 19 hyperthyroidism patients and over 15 patients who later progressed to ophthalmopathy tested prospective prediction of ophthalmopathy. In roughly six Graves' hyperthyroidism patients, the study also compared T-cell repertoires from thyroid tissue with T-cell repertoires from blood. To identify TCR V-J signatures that set the groups apart, the researchers used a discovery cohort of roughly 100 patients, made up of roughly 45 with Graves' ophthalmopathy and about 55 with stable Graves' hyperthyroidism.

The investigation overall reported the following: In validation, progression to ophthalmopathy was predicted by the model with 70.59% sensitivity and just over 72% specificity, a median of roughly 6 months before onset. Sample size was not statistically predetermined, and investigators were not blinded to group allocation. A model built on a 13 V-J signature distinguished ophthalmopathy from stable hyperthyroidism, reaching over 85% sensitivity and 81.08% specificity in cross-validation and 80%/75% in testing. Most expanded thyroid clonotypes (frequency above 0.001) were also detected in blood, a finding suggesting that blood repertoires may reflect thyroid immune responses.

The germline V gene (reference sequence) supplies CDR1 GTSNPN and CDR2 SVGIG. The CDR3 spans 12 residues, from the cysteine through the phenylalanine. The entry retains the CDR3 DNA only, 36 bases that are in frame from base 1. Trimming takes 2 bases from V and 9 bases from J, and the germline ends sit 8 bases apart. Amplification of TCR beta CDR3 regions was carried out from RNA transcripts. The first round of RT-PCR for the TCR CDR3 was performed with the HTBI primer set and the Qiagen OneStep RT-PCR kit. Libraries were constructed in a second round of multiplex PCR, after which size selection and purification were performed. Paired-end sequencing of the libraries was performed with 100 bp reads on an Illumina HiSeq2000. On the authors' methods: SOAPnuke was used to process the raw data, with reads discarded if the reads contained adapters or uncalled bases, had a mean Phred below 15, or lacked an exact constant-primer or identifier match. High-quality paired reads were merged using COPE v1.2.5, and each unique nucleotide sequence was defined as a clonotype. MiTCR v1.1 was used to align clonotypes to the IMGT TRBV, TRBD and TRBJ reference segments. The analysis included only V-J combinations with a frequency above 0.0001, which together covered around 99% of the repertoires. The TCS score was defined as the ratio of F50 (clonal expansion) to E x V (chaos), calculated using BLOSUM62-based TCRdist between CDR3 peptides within each V-J. Welch's t-statistics and random forest reduced 514 V-J features to 10 to 15, which were used in a naive Bayes classifier (R e1071). TCRdb trimmed the raw reads at Q25, called clones with MiXCR and kept productive beta chains. A single entry per CDR3 protein holds the most common genes and DNA from its merged rows. The V and J calls were not made by the authors but by TCRdb's processing. This sample has over 400,000 distinct CDR3 sequences in its table, and less than 25% of those were observed once. The biggest ten clones account for approximately 54% of the sample.

As concerns this clonotype: Its binding antigen is unknown. Base-call qualities are not available, and no considerably larger clone is one nucleotide away.

Ophthalmopathy patients had moderately to severely active disease, Clinical Activity Score of at least 3, NOSPECS grade of at least 4, and duration under 3 months. The study excluded patients with uncontrolled infections, other autoimmune diseases, pregnancy or lactation. Clinical symptoms, serum thyroxine and TRAb, thyroid ultrasound, and orbital computed tomography formed the basis for the diagnoses. Ficoll-Paque density gradient centrifugation was used to isolate PBMCs from around 10 ml of fresh peripheral blood. Total RNA was extracted using Trizol reagent, and RNA quality was assessed on an Agilent 2100 Bioanalyzer.

Sequencing was done on a sample of blood. The TCR originated in a woman in her 70s with Graves' ophthalmopathy. The rearranged segments are TRBV30 and TRBJ1-6; the D gene is unclear. The DNA sequence is given as TGTGCCTGGAGTCGGGGAAGTTCACCCCTCCACTTT. The translation is CAWSRGSSPLHF.